The text below deals with one T cell receptor beta chain. Data came from immunoSEQ multiplex PCR; TCRdb stores just in-frame clones and leaves some out. The data show hundreds of thousands of clones, over 75% seen once. This specimen comes from a study of shared T cell receptors in the human thymus. These data are also associated with another study on human thymus T cells. That investigation notes: Congenital heart defects were the reason for the corrective surgery that the donors, healthy Finnish infants, were having. Resections were taken during corrective heart surgery, and the thymus tissue came from these. Gene usage for V and J segments appeared biased in thymic and blood repertoires. Unrelated individuals reportedly shared highly overlapping thymic TCR repertoires.

The sample comprised thymocytes. This sequence originates from a boy under two years old with a congenital heart defect.

The CDR3: CASSFSRVDTEAFF. CDR3 coding DNA: TGCGCCAGCAGCTTCTCCAGGGTCGACACTGAAGCTTTCTTT. V is TRBV5-1 and J is TRBJ1-1; D possibly corresponds to TRBD1 (5 bases). The V and J ends lost 2 bases and 3 bases respectively, with 11 bases between them. Germline V gene lookup returns CDR1 SGHRS and CDR2 YFSETQ. The CDR3 is 14 amino acids.